This entry describes one T cell receptor (beta chain). The CDR3 is made up of 13 amino acids. Germline-derived CDR1 and CDR2 are MDHEN and SYDVKM. After removal of 4 bases from V and 7 bases from J, the junction contained 5 bases not matched to a gene. This sample was included in a study of blood T cell repertoires in COVID-19. The repertoire was sequenced with immunoSEQ multiplex PCR; TCRdb's copy has only in-frame clones and lacks some. Of about 30,000 clones listed, around 90% are singletons. This TCR was sampled from a human donor in a cohort sampled during active COVID-19. This chain connects TRBV28 to TRBJ1-1; 8 bases are a match to TRBD1. The specimen was peripheral blood. The CDR3 DNA follows: TGTGCCAGCAGTTCCGGACAGGGAGGTGAAGCTTTCTTT. Translating it yields CASSSGQGGEAFF.